The next 21 T cell receptor beta chains were all read from a single sample in a study of blood T cell repertoires in COVID-19. Some clones are missing from TCRdb's copy, which holds only in-frame ones; the method was immunoSEQ multiplex PCR. The data contain hundreds of thousands of clones, 86% of them singletons. Sample: peripheral blood. The receptor set was obtained from a woman aged 25 to 45 with active or convalescent COVID-19.

The V gene is TRBV29-1, the J gene TRBJ2-5, with 9 nucleotides matching TRBD2. Per germline, CDR1 SQVTM and CDR2 ANQGSEA. The CDR3 consists of 13 residues. Trimming cost V 6 bases and J 2 bases; bases outside gene matches: 4. This CDR3 is CSVLAGIQETQYF. The CDR3 DNA sequence: TGCAGCGTCCTAGCGGGGATACAAGAGACCCAGTACTTC. The whole variable domain, remainder taken from reference TRBV29-1 and TRBJ2-5, is SAVISQKPSRDICQRGTSLTIQCQVDSQVTMMFWYRQQPGQSLTLIATANQGSEATYESGFVIDKFPISRPNLTFSTLTVSNMSPEDSSIYLCSVLAGIQETQYFGPGTRLLVL.

The genes are TRBV5-1 and TRBJ2-7; 7 positions agree with TRBD2. The J segment lost 3 bases and the V segment lost 1 base, leaving 4 bases of the junction unmatched. Per the germline V gene, CDR1 is SGHRS and CDR2 is YFSETQ. The CDR3 contains 14 residues. The CDR3 sequence is CASSLSGDFYEQYF. The DNA for the CDR3 is TGCGCCAGCAGCTTGAGCGGGGATTTCTACGAGCAGTACTTC.

This rearrangement joins TRBV19 to TRBJ1-2, with 7 bases identical to TRBD1. Germline values: CDR1 LNHDA, CDR2 SQIVND (reference sequence). CDR3 length: 14 residues. V lost 4 bases, J lost 2 bases, and 4 bases stayed unmatched. The CDR3 here is CASSKPGGNYGYTF. CDR3 nucleotide sequence: TGTGCCAGTAGTAAACCAGGGGGGAACTATGGCTACACCTTC.

This sequence joins TRBV29-1 and TRBJ2-3; D gene ambiguous. Trimming took 0 bases from V and 3 from J, leaving 7 bases between them. The CDR3 sequence is 13 residues long. CDR1 SQVTM and CDR2 ANQGSEA come from the germline V gene. The CDR3 is CSVEDGQTDTQYF. In nucleotides, the CDR3 is TGCAGCGTTGAAGATGGGCAGACAGATACGCAGTATTTT.

The gene calls are TRBV29-1 and TRBJ2-2, with 7 bases that match TRBD2. Trimming at V came to 4 bases and at J to 3 bases, leaving 5 bases not matched to a gene. The germline V gene encodes CDR1 SQVTM and CDR2 ANQGSEA. This CDR3 comprises 14 residues. The CDR3 DNA sequence: TGCAGCGTTGGTTTAGGGAGGGACACCGGGGAGCTGTTTTTT. Protein product: CSVGLGRDTGELFF.

V is TRBV10-3 and J is TRBJ1-4; D is undetermined. The CDR3 extends over 14 amino acids. Germline CDR1 reads ENHRY; CDR2 reads SYGVKD. Deletions cut 3 bases from V and 7 bases from J, with 12 bases between. The CDR3: CAISDPLAFEKLFF. The CDR3 DNA reads as TGTGCCATCAGTGACCCGCTGGCCTTTGAAAAACTGTTTTTT.

The chain links TRBV2 to TRBJ2-2, with TRBD2 matching over 8 bases. V lost 2 bases, J lost 2 bases, and 4 bases stayed unmatched. Germline CDR1 and CDR2: SNHLY and FYNNEI. The CDR3 runs to 16 residues. CDR3 DNA sequence: TGTGCCAGCAGTGAACGCCTAGCGGGTAACACCGGGGAGCTGTTTTTT. This gives the protein CASSERLAGNTGELFF.

The genes are TRBV27 and TRBJ1-1; no definite D call. V dropped 8 bases and J dropped 5 bases, with 27 bases sitting between them. The CDR3 is 17 residues long. CDR1 and CDR2 from the germline V gene are MNHEY and SMNVEV (reference sequence). The CDR3 sequence: CASPPRSRRRRGTEAFF. The DNA of the CDR3 is TGTGCCAGCCCCCCGCGGAGTCGGCGCAGAAGAGGGACTGAAGCTTTCTTT.

This chain links TRBV19 with TRBJ1-1, with D possibly being TRBD1 (6 bases). This CDR3 is 15 amino acids long. Germline V gene sequence: CDR1 LNHDA, CDR2 SQIVND (reference sequence). V lost 7 bases, J lost 0 bases, and 15 bases lay in between. The CDR3 loop reads CASMSPGHMNTEAFF. CDR3 nucleotide sequence: TGTGCCAGTATGTCCCCGGGACACATGAACACTGAAGCTTTCTTT.

The rearrangement joins TRBV5-4 to TRBJ1-2; possible D gene TRBD1, 5 bases. CDR3 length equals 15 residues. V was clipped by 6 bases and J by 8 bases, with 23 bases between them. Germline values: CDR1 SGHNT, CDR2 YYREEE (reference sequence). CDR3 DNA: TGTGCCAGCACCTCCCCGGGGGAGGGTCCTCGCGGCTACACCTTC. It is translated as CASTSPGEGPRGYTF. Full variable domain (rest looked up from reference TRBV5-4 and TRBJ1-2): ETGVTQSPTHLIKTRGQQVTLRCSSQSGHNTVSWYQQALGQGPQFIFQYYREEENGRGNFPPRFSGLQFPNYSSELNVNALELDDSALYLCASTSPGEGPRGYTFGSGTRLTVV.

CDR3 region: CASRKTSGGRGTQYF. CDR3 DNA: TGCGCCAGCAGGAAGACTAGCGGGGGGAGGGGGACCCAGTACTTC. V is TRBV10-2 and J is TRBJ2-5, with 13 bases identical to TRBD2. CDR1 WSHSY and CDR2 SAAADI come from the germline V gene. The CDR3 sequence is 15 residues long. The J segment lost 7 bases and the V segment lost 6 bases, leaving 8 bases of the junction unmatched.

The V call is TRBV6-5, the J call TRBJ1-1, with D uncertain. Germline loops: CDR1 MNHEY, CDR2 SVGAGI. The CDR3 sequence is 16 residues long. V was cut by 2 bases and J by 4 bases, with 17 bases left in between. For the CDR3, the DNA is TGTGCCAGCAGTTACCTTTCTGGCCGGGTCGGCACTGAAGCTTTCTTT. It is translated as CASSYLSGRVGTEAFF.

This rearrangement joins TRBV7-2 to TRBJ2-2, with TRBD1 matching 9 bases. Germline V gene data show CDR1 as SGHTA and CDR2 as FQGNSA. V shed 6 bases, J shed 1 base, and the junction held 3 bases outside the gene matches. The CDR3 totals 15 residues. In DNA, the CDR3 is TGTGCCAGCAGGTTGGGACAGGGGAACACCGGGGAGCTGTTTTTT. Encoded protein: CASRLGQGNTGELFF.

The rearrangement links TRBV3-1 (or the pseudogene TRBV3-2) to TRBJ1-1; 7 bases are a match to TRBD1. The ends lost 2 bases at V and 7 bases at J; junction bases unmatched: 1. This CDR3 comprises 12 residues. Germline CDR1 and CDR2: LGHDT and YNNKEL (reference sequence). CDR3 DNA sequence: TGTGCCAGCAGCCAAAACAGGGGTGAAGCTTTCTTT. It translates to CASSQNRGEAFF.

This clone was recorded once. J is TRBJ2-3 and V is TRBV2, with 7 positions matching TRBD2. V gave up 5 bases and J gave up 3 bases; unmatched junction bases: 5. In germline, CDR1 is SNHLY, CDR2 FYNNEI. CDR3 size: 14 residues. Here the CDR3 reads CASSPGTITDTQYF. In DNA form, the CDR3 reads TGTGCCAGCAGTCCCGGGACTATTACAGATACGCAGTATTTT.

The CDR3: CASSPGQGAGELFF. The CDR3 DNA reads TGCGCCAGCAGCCCGGGACAGGGTGCCGGGGAGCTGTTTTTT. V usage is TRBV5-1 and J usage is TRBJ2-2; 9 positions match TRBD1. Germline lookup yields CDR1 SGHRS and CDR2 YFSETQ. Trimming cost V 4 bases and J 6 bases; bases outside gene matches: 4. There are 14 residues in the CDR3.

The chain recombines TRBV19 with TRBJ1-5; D is uncertain. The CDR3 length is 13 residues. Per the germline V gene, CDR1 is LNHDA and CDR2 is SQIVND (reference sequence). V was cut by 7 bases and J by 7 bases, with 14 bases left in between. For the CDR3, the DNA is TGTGCCAGTATGTTCGCGGCTGGGCAGCCCCAGCATTTT. Residues: CASMFAAGQPQHF.

This clone came up once. The gene calls are TRBV18 and TRBJ1-6, with 7 bases fitting TRBD1. The J segment lost 7 bases and the V segment lost 9 bases, leaving 9 bases of the junction unmatched. The CDR3 has 14 amino acids. Germline-derived CDR1 and CDR2 are KGHSH and LQKENI. The CDR3 sequence is CASTGTEINSPLHF. CDR3 sequence (DNA): TGTGCCAGTACTGGGACAGAGATAAATTCACCCCTCCACTTT.

Remarks on this clone: This CDR3 is also generated by other DNA sequences in the sample. The chain joins TRBV27 to TRBJ1-2, with a weak D call TRBD1 (6 bases). The ends were cut back, 2 bases at V and 2 bases at J, with 9 bases in the middle. The CDR3 covers 14 residues. Germline-derived CDR1 and CDR2 are MNHEY and SMNVEV (reference sequence). CDR3 protein: CASSLTGLNYGYTF. As DNA, the CDR3 is TGTGCCAGCAGTTTAACAGGGTTAAACTATGGCTACACCTTC.

The V gene is TRBV5-4, the J gene TRBJ2-7; 8 nucleotides line up with TRBD2. V lost 4 bases and J lost 3; bases outside the gene matches: 9. Germline V gives CDR1 SGHNT, CDR2 YYREEE (reference sequence). The CDR3 is 15 amino acids. The CDR3 spells CASSARGTRGYEQYF. The CDR3 nucleotides are TGTGCCAGCAGCGCACGAGGGACTAGGGGCTACGAGCAGTACTTC.

V gene TRBV27 combines with J gene TRBJ1-2; D unclear. V lost 0 bases to trimming and J lost 6 bases, with 8 bases between them. The CDR3 sequence is 13 residues long. CDR1 and CDR2 from the germline V gene are MNHEY and SMNVEV (reference sequence). This CDR3 is CASSLSAVDGYTF. The CDR3 region has the DNA TGTGCCAGCAGTTTATCGGCGGTGGATGGCTACACCTTC.